This T cell receptor (beta chain) was recovered during a study of T cells in Graves' hyperthyroidism and ophthalmopathy. In the study overall: Peripheral blood was secured at the point of initial diagnosis, before any treatment.

The table lists this clonotype with many counts. It was RNA transcripts that yielded the amplified TCR beta CDR3 regions. Primed by the HTBI set, a first-round RT-PCR was run on the TCR CDR3. TCRdb re-analysed the multiplex PCR reads in MiXCR, keeping a single row per CDR3 protein. The data contain a few hundred thousand distinct CDR3 sequences, less than 20% of them singletons. CDR1 DFQATT and CDR2 SNEGSKA come from the germline V gene (reference sequence). The CDR3 has 14 residues. V was clipped by 2 bases and J by 3 bases; unmatched bases: 6. PBMCs were collected from a roughly 10 ml volume of fresh peripheral blood.

The chain employs TRBV20-1 and TRBJ1-1; 7 nucleotides line up with TRBD1. The origin of this receptor is a woman aged 25 to 39 with Graves' hyperthyroidism. Specimen: blood. The CDR3 bases are TGCAGTGCTAGACTGACAGGGTTGGACACTGAAGCTTTCTTT. Translating gives CSARLTGLDTEAFF.